Reported below is one T cell receptor beta chain. This entry comes from a study of blood T cell repertoires in COVID-19. Data came from immunoSEQ multiplex PCR; TCRdb stores just in-frame clones and leaves some out. The table lists around 250,000 clones, around 90% of them singletons. The length of the CDR3 is 18 residues. CDR1 and CDR2 (germline): WNHNN, SYGVQD (reference sequence). With 9 bases clipped from V and 5 bases from J, the junction kept 15 bases outside the gene matches. The sequence came from a woman aged 70 to 79 with COVID-19, enrolled during active disease. The sequenced material came from peripheral blood. The J gene is TRBJ2-2, the V gene TRBV10-1; TRBD2 matches at 13 bases. CDR3 sequence reads: CARPLSGLAGVWTGELFF. The CDR3 nucleotides read TGCGCCAGGCCCCTATCTGGACTAGCGGGAGTTTGGACCGGGGAGCTGTTTTTT.